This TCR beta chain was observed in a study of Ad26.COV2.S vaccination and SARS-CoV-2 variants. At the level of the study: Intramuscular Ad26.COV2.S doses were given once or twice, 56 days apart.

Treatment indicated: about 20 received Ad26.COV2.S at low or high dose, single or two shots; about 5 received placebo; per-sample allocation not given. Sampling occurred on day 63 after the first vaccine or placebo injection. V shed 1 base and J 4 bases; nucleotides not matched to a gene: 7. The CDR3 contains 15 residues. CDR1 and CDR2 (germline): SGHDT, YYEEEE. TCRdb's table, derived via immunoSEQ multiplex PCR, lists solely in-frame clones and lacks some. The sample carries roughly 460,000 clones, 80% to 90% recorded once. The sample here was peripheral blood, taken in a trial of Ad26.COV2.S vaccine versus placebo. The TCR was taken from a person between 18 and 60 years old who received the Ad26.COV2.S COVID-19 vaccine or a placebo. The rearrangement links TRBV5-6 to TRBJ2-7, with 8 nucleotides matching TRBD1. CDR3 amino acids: CASSLSQGAWYEQYF. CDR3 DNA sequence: TGTGCCAGCAGCTTGAGTCAGGGGGCTTGGTACGAGCAGTACTTC. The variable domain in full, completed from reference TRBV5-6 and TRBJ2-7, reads DAGVTQSPTHLIKTRGQQVTLRCSPKSGHDTVSWYQQALGQGPQFIFQYYEEEERQRGNFPDRFSGHQFPNYSSELNVNALLLGDSALYLCASSLSQGAWYEQYFGPGTRLTVT.